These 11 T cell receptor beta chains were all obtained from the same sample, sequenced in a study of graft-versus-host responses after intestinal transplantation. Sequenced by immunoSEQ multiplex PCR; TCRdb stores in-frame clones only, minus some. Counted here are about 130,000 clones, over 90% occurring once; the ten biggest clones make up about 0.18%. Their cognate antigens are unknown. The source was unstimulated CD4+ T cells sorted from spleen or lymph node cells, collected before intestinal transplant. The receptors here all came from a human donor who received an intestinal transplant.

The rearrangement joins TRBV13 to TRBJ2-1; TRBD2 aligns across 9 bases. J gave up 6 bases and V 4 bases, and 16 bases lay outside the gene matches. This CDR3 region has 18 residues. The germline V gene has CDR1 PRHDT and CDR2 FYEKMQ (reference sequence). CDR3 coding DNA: TGTGCCAGCAGCTCGGGACTAGCAAACACACGGGATGGCAATGAGCAGTTCTTC. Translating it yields CASSSGLANTRDGNEQFF.

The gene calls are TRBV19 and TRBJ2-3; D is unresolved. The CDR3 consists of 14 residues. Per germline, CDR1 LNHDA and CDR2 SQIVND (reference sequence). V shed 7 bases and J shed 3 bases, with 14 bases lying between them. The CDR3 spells CASKATIGTDTQYF. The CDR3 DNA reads TGTGCCAGTAAAGCTACTATTGGGACAGATACGCAGTATTTT.

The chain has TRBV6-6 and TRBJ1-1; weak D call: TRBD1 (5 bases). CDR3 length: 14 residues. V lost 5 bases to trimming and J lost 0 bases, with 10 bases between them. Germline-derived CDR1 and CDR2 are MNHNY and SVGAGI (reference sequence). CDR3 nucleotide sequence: TGTGCCAGCAGTACGACAGTGATGAACACTGAAGCTTTCTTT. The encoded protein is CASSTTVMNTEAFF.

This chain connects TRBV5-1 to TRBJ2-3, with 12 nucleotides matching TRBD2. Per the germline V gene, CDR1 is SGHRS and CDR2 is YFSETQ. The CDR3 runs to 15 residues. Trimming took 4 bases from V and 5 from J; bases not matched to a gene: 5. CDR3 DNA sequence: TGCGCCAGCAGCGCTCTAGCGGGAGGGAAAGATACGCAGTATTTT. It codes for CASSALAGGKDTQYF.

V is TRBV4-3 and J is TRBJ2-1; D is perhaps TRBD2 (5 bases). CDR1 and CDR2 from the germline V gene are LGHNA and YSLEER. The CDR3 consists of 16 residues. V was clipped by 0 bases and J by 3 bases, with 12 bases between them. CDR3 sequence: CASSQDMDSYYNEQFF. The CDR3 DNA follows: TGCGCCAGCAGCCAAGATATGGACTCCTACTACAATGAGCAGTTCTTC.

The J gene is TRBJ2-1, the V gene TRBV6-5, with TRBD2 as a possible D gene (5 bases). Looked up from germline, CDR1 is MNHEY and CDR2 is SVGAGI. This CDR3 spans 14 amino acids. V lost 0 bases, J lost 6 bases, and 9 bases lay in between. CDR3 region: CASSYSTLANEQFF. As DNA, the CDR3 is TGTGCCAGCAGTTACTCGACTCTAGCCAATGAGCAGTTCTTC.

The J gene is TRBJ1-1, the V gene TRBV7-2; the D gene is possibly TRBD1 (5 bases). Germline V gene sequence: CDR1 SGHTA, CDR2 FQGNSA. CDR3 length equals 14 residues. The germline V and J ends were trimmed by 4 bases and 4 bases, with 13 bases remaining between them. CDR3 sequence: CASSYHDSFTEAFF. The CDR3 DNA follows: TGTGCCAGCAGCTACCATGACAGTTTCACTGAAGCTTTCTTT.

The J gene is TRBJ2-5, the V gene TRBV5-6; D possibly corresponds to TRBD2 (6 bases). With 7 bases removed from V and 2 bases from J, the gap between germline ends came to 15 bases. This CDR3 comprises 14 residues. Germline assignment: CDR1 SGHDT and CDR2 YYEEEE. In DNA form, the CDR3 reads TGTGCCAGCTTTACGACGGGAGTTCAAGAGACCCAGTACTTC. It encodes CASFTTGVQETQYF.

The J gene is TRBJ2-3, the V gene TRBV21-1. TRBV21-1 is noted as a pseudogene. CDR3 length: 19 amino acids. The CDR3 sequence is CASRHREREPTWATDTQYF. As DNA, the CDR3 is TGTGCCAGCAGGCACAGGGAACGGGAGCCCACATGGGCCACAGATACGCAGTATTTT.

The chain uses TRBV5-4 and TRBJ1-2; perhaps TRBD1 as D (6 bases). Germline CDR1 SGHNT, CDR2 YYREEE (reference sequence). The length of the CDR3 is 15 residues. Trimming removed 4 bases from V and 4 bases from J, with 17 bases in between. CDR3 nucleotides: TGTGCCAGCAGCCCCGGGTTGGGGGGCGGCTATGGCTACACCTTC. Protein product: CASSPGLGGGYGYTF.

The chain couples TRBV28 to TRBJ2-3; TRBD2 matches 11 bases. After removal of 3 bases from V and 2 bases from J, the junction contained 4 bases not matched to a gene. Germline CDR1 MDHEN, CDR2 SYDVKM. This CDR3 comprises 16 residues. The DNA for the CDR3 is TGTGCCAGCAGTTTCAGTAGCGGGAGGGTCACAGATACGCAGTATTTT. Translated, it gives CASSFSSGRVTDTQYF.